The 10 T cell receptor beta chains reported below all come from one sample, sequenced in a study of neurological immune-mediated disorders. MiXCR, run by TCRdb on the 5' RACE reads, gives a single entry per CDR3 protein. The table has 65,000 to 90,000 distinct CDR3 sequences, 3% to 4% seen once. The specimen was PBMCs. The receptors shown here come from a woman aged 45 to 65 with multiple sclerosis.

This clonotype showed up many times. This chain links TRBV5-5 with TRBJ1-5, with TRBD1 as a possible D gene (6 bases). The CDR3 has 19 residues. V lost 3 bases and J 0 bases, leaving 22 bases between the germline ends. Per the germline V gene, CDR1 is SGHKS and CDR2 is YYEKEE (reference sequence). In nucleotides, the CDR3 is TGTGCCAGCAGCTCGCCGGCCGACAGGCCACCTTATAGCAATCAGCCCCAGCATTTT. It encodes CASSSPADRPPYSNQPQHF.

This clonotype occurred many times. The CDR3 loop reads CASTQRTNTGELFF. DNA of the CDR3: TGTGCCAGCACCCAAAGGACGAACACCGGGGAGCTGTTTTTT. V usage is TRBV9 and J usage is TRBJ2-2; D is undetermined. Per germline, CDR1 SGDLS and CDR2 YYNGEE. Trimming pared 6 bases from V and 0 bases from J, leaving 9 bases between. This CDR3 spans 14 amino acids.

Many counts were recorded for this clonotype. This chain uses TRBV3-1 with TRBJ2-2; D uncertain. The CDR3 extends over 14 amino acids. The germline V gene encodes CDR1 LGHDT and CDR2 YNNKEL (reference sequence). With 1 base removed from V and 0 bases from J, the gap between germline ends came to 3 bases. CDR3 in amino acids: CASSQVSNTGELFF. CDR3 DNA sequence: TGTGCCAGCAGCCAAGTCTCGAACACCGGGGAGCTGTTTTTT.

The table lists this clonotype with many counts. The CDR3 is CASSSQPWGENIQYF. The CDR3 DNA sequence: TGCGCCAGCAGCTCGCAACCCTGGGGGGAGAACATTCAGTACTTC. This chain connects TRBV5-1 to TRBJ2-4; D possibly corresponds to TRBD2 (6 bases). Germline V CDR1 and CDR2: SGHRS, YFSETQ. V lost 3 bases, J lost 7 bases, and 17 bases lay in between. This CDR3 contains 15 residues.

This clonotype occurred many times. The chain employs TRBV20-1 and TRBJ2-1; D call uncertain. The CDR3 has 16 residues. The germline V gene has CDR1 DFQATT and CDR2 SNEGSKA (reference sequence). V lost 3 bases to trimming and J lost 0 bases, with 15 bases between them. The chain's CDR3 is CSARSTRVLSYNEQFF. In nucleotides, the CDR3 is TGCAGTGCTAGGTCCACACGGGTCCTCTCCTACAATGAGCAGTTCTTC.

This clonotype was recorded many times. The chain has TRBV12-3 or TRBV12-4 and TRBJ2-1; D not certain. This CDR3 has 11 amino acids. The V end lost 10 bases, the J end lost 6 bases, and 10 bases lay between the germline ends. The DNA of the CDR3 is TGTGCCACCCAGTGGGGCAATGAGCAGTTCTTC. Translation: CATQWGNEQFF.

This clonotype was counted at least ten times. The chain recombines TRBV5-1 with TRBJ1-1; the D is unclear. Trimming stripped 6 bases from V and 2 bases from J, with 14 bases between. This CDR3 is 14 amino acids long. The germline gives CDR1 SGHRS, CDR2 YFSETQ. The CDR3 spells CASKPWTGNTEAFF. CDR3 DNA sequence: TGCGCCAGCAAGCCGTGGACGGGAAACACTGAAGCTTTCTTT.

The chain has TRBV7-8 and TRBJ1-1, with D possibly being TRBD1 (6 bases). The V gene lost 5 bases and the J gene lost 4 bases, with 14 bases spanning the gap. The CDR3 has 14 residues. Germline V gene lookup returns CDR1 SGHVS and CDR2 FQNEAQ. The CDR3 here is CASSGYRDVTEAFF. Here the CDR3 DNA reads TGTGCCAGCAGCGGGTACAGGGACGTCACTGAAGCTTTCTTT.

This clonotype was seen many times. This chain uses TRBV5-1 with TRBJ2-5; perhaps TRBD1 as D (6 bases). This CDR3 contains 15 residues. Germline CDR1 and CDR2: SGHRS and YFSETQ. V was cut by 4 bases and J by 1 base, with 14 bases left in between. For the CDR3, the DNA is TGCGCCAGCAGCGAACAGGGTGGGGGCCAAGAGACCCAGTACTTC. Translated, it gives CASSEQGGGQETQYF. The variable domain in full, with the rest retrieved from reference TRBV5-1 and TRBJ2-5, is KAGVTQTPRYLIKTRGQQVTLSCSPISGHRSVSWYQQTPGQGLQFLFEYFSETQRNKGNFPGRFSGRQFSNSRSEMNVSTLELGDSALYLCASSEQGGGQETQYFGPGTRLLVL.

Many counts were recorded for this clonotype. The V call is TRBV20-1, the J call TRBJ2-5, with TRBD2 identical over 7 bases. With 6 bases clipped from V and 3 bases from J, the junction kept 13 bases outside the gene matches. CDR1 and CDR2 (germline): DFQATT, SNEGSKA (reference sequence). The CDR3 runs to 15 residues. As DNA, the CDR3 is TGCAGTGCCGCGGACGGCGGGGGACTCAAAGAGACCCAGTACTTC. Encoded protein: CSAADGGGLKETQYF.